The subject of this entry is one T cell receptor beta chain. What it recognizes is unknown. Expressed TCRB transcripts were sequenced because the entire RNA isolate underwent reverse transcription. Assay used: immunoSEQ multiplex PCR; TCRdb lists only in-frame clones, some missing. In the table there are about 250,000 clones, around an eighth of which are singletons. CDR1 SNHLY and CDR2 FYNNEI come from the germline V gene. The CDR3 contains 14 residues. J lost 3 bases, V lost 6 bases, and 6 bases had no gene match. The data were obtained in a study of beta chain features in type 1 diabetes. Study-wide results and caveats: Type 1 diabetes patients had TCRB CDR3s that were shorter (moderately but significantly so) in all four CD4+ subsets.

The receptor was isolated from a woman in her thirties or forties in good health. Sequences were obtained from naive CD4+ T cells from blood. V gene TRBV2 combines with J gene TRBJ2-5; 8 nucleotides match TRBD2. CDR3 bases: TGTGCCAGCAGCAGCTTAGCGGGGAAAGAGACCCAGTACTTC. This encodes CASSSLAGKETQYF.